This T cell receptor beta chain emerged from a study (dated by TCRdb to the mid-2010s). This clonotype was recorded at least ten times. The antigen this receptor binds is unknown. Qualities for individual bases were not recorded, and no much larger clone is one base off. Receptor amplification or capture employed RT-PCR. The sequencer was an Illumina MiSeq. Using fastp trimming at Q25 and MiXCR clonotype assembly, TCRdb reanalyzed the public sequencing data and kept in-frame beta chains. Each entry merges the rows of one CDR3 protein and shows their most common DNA and genes. The sample includes hundreds of thousands of distinct CDR3 sequences, with 12% to 15% observed a single time. The ten most abundant clones make up roughly 3.9% of the sample. The CDR3 measures 15 amino acids from cysteine to phenylalanine. Of all the DNA, just the CDR3 is kept, 45 bases in frame from base 1. V and J lose 0 bases and 9 bases, and a span of 15 bases separates them. The germline V gene sets CDR1 to WSHSY and CDR2 to SAAADI.

The sequence joins TRBV10-2 to TRBJ2-1, with TRBD1 tentatively as D gene (6 bases match). This sequence was found in a female donor in good health, serving as a healthy control. The specimen sequenced was memory CD4+ T cells from blood. The CDR3 region: CASSESRLVGGEQFF. The sequenced DNA is TGCGCCAGCAGTGAGTCTAGGCTAGTAGGGGGTGAGCAGTTCTTC.